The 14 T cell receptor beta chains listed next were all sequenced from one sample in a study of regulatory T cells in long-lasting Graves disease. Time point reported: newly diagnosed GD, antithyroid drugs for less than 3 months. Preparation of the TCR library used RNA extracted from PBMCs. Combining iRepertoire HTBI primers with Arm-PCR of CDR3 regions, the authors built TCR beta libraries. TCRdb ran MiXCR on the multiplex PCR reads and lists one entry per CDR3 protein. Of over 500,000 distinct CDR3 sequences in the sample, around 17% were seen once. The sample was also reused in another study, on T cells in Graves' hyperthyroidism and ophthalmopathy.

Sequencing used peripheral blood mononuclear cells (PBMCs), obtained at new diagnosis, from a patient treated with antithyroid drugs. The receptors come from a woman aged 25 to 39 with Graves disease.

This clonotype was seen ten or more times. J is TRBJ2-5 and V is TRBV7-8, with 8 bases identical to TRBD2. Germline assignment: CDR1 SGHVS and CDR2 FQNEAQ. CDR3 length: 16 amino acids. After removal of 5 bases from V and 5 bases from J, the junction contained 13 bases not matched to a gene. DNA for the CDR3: TGTGCCAGCAGCCAACAGATCCTAGCGGGCTGGGAGACCCAGTACTTC. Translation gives CASSQQILAGWETQYF.

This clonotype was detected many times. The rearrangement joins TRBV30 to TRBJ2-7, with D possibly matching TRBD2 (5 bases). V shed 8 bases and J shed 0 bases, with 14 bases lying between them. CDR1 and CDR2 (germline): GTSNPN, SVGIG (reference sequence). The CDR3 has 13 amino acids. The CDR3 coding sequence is TGTGCCGGTGACTACGCTCGCTCCTACGAGCAGTACTTC. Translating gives CAGDYARSYEQYF.

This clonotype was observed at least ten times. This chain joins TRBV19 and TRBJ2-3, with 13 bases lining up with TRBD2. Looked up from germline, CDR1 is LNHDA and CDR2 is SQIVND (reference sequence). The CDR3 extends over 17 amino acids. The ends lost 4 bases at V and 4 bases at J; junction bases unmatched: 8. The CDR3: CASSTGTSGIWSDTQYF. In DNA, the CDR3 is TGTGCCAGTAGTACTGGGACTAGCGGGATCTGGTCAGATACGCAGTATTTT.

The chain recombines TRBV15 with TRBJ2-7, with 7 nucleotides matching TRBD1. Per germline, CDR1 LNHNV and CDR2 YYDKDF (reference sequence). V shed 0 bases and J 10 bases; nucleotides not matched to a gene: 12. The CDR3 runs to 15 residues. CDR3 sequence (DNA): TGTGCCACCAGCAGAGATTACGTGGGGACAGTCGGTCAGTACTTC. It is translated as CATSRDYVGTVGQYF.

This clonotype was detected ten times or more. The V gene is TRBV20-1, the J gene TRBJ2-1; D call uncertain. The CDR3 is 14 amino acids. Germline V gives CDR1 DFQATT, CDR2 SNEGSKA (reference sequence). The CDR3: CSGVGAANYNEQFF. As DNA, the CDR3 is TGCAGCGGCGTAGGAGCAGCGAACTACAATGAGCAGTTCTTC.

The CDR3 here is CASSSRGLVSYNEQFF. In DNA form, the CDR3 reads TGTGCCAGTAGTAGCAGGGGATTAGTGTCCTACAATGAGCAGTTCTTC. The chain recombines TRBV19 with TRBJ2-1, with D possibly TRBD1 on 6 matching bases. This CDR3 comprises 16 residues. Germline CDR1 is LNHDA and CDR2 is SQIVND (reference sequence). V gave up 4 bases and J gave up 1 base, with 14 bases separating them.

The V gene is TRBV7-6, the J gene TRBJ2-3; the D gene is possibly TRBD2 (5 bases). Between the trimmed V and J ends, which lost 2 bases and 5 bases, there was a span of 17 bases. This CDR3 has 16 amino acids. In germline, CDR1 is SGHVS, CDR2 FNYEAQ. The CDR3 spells CASSLFQARVRDTQYF. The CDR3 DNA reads TGTGCCAGCAGCTTATTTCAAGCGCGGGTTAGAGATACGCAGTATTTT.

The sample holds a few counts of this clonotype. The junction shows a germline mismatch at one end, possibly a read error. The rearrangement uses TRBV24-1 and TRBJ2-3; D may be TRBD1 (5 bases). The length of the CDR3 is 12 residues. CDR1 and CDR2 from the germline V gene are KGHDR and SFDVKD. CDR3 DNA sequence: TGCCCCACTCCAGGGATTCAAGATACGCAGTATTTT. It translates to CPTPGIQDTQYF.

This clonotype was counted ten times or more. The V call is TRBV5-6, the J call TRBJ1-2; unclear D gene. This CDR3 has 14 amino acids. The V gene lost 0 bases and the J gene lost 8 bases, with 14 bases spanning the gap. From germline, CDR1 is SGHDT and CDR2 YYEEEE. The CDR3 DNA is TGTGCCAGCAGCTTGGAACCGATGTCGGAGGGCTACACCTTC. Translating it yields CASSLEPMSEGYTF.

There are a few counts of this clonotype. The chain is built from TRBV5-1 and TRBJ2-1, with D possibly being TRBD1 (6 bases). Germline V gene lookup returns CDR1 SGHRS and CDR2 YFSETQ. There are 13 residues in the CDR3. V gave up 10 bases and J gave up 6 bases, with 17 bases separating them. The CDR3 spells CAGRDTPSNEQFF. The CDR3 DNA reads TGCGCCGGCCGGGACACTCCCTCCAATGAGCAGTTCTTC.

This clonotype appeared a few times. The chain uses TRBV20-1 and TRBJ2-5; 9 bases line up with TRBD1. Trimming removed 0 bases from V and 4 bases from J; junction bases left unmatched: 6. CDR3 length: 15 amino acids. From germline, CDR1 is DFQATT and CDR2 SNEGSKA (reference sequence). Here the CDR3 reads CSARDVDRGLETQYF. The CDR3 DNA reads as TGCAGTGCTAGAGACGTAGACAGGGGGTTAGAGACCCAGTACTTC.

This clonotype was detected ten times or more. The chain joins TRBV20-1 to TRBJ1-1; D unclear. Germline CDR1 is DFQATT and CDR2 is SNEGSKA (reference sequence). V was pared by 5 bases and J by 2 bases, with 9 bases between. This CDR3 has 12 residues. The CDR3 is CSASDVNTEAFF. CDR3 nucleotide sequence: TGCAGTGCTTCGGATGTTAACACTGAAGCTTTCTTT.

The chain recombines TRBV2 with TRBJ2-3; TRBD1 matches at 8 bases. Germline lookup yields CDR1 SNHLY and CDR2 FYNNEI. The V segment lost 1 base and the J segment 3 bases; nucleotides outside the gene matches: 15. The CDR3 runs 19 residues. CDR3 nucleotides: TGTGCCAGCAGTGAAGATCCCGAACGACAGGGGAGGCGGACAGATACGCAGTATTTT. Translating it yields CASSEDPERQGRRTDTQYF.

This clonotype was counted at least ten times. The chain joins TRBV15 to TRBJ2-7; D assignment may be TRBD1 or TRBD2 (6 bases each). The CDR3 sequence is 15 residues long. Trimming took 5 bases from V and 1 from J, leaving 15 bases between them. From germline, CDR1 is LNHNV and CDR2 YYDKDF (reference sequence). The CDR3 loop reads CATSATGGGSYEQYF. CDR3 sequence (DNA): TGTGCCACCAGCGCAACAGGAGGGGGATCCTACGAGCAGTACTTC. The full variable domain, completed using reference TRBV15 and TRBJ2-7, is DAMVIQNPRYQVTQFGKPVTLSCSQTLNHNVMYWYQQKSSQAPKLLFHYYDKDFNNEADTPDNFQSRRPNTSFCFLDIRSPGLGDTAMYLCATSATGGGSYEQYFGPGTRLTVT.